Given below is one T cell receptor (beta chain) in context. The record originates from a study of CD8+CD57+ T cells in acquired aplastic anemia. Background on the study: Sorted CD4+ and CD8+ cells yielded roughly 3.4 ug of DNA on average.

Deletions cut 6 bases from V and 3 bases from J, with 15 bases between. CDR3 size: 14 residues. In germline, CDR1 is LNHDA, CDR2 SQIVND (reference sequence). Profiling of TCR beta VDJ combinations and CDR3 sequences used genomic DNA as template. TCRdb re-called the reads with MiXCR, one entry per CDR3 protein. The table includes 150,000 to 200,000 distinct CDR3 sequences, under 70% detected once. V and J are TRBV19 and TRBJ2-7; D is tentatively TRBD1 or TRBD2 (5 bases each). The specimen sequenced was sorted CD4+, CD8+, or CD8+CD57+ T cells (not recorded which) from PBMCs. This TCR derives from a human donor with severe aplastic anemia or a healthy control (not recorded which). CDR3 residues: CASSQNRDGYEQYF. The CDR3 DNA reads TGTGCCAGTAGCCAAAACCGGGACGGCTACGAGCAGTACTTC. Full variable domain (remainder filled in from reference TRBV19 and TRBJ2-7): DGGITQSPKYLFRKEGQNVTLSCEQNLNHDAMYWYRQDPGQGLRLIYYSQIVNDFQKGDIAEGYSVSREKKESFPLTVTSAQKNPTAFYLCASSQNRDGYEQYFGPGTRLTVT.